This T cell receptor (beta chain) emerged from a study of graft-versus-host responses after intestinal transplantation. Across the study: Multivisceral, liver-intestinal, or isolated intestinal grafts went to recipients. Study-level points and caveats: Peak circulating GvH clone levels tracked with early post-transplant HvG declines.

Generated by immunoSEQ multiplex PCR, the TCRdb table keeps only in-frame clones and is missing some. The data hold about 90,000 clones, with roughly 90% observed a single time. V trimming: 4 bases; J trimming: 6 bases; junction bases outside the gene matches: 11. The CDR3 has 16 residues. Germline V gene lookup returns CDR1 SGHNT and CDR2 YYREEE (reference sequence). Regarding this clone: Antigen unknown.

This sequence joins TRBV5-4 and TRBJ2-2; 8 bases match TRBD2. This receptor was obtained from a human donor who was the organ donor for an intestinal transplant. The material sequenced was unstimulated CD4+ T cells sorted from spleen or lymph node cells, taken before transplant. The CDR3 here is CASSPIAGTGAGELFF. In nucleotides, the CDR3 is TGTGCCAGCAGCCCCATAGCGGGGACGGGGGCCGGGGAGCTGTTTTTT.